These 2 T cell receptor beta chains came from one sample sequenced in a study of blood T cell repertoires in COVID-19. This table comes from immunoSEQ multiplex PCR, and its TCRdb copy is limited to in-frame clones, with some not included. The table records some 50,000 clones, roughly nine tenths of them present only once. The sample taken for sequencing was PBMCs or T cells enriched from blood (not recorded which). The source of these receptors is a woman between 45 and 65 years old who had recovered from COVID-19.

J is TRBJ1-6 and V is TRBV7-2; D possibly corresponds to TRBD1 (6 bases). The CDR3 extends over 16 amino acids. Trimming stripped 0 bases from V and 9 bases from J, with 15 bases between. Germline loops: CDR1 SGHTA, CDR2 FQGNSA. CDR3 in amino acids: CASSLALGRGRSPLHF. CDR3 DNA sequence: TGTGCCAGCAGCTTAGCGTTAGGCAGGGGACGTTCACCCCTCCACTTT.

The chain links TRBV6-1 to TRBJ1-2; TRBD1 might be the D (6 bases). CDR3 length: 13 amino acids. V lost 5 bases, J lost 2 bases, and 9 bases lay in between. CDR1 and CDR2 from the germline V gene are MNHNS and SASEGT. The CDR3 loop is CASSMDRNYGYTF. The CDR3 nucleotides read TGTGCCAGCAGTATGGACAGAAACTATGGCTACACCTTC.